The rows below give T cell receptor beta chains drawn from one sample of a study of cytotoxic CD8 clonotypes in ibrutinib-treated CLL. Clones were read by immunoSEQ multiplex PCR, and TCRdb kept only the in-frame ones, dropping some. The sample carries tens of thousands of clones, about 86% recorded once. The sample here was PBMCs, taken before ibrutinib treatment. The source is a human donor with chronic lymphocytic leukemia. CDR3s include the opening cysteine and the closing phenylalanine or tryptophan. The D gene is left open where the match is weak. Clone size appears in some rows only: once, few, many, or a class for an expanded clone.

-	TRBV29-1	TRBJ2-5	-	TGCAGCGTTAGCTGGTGGGGGGCCTCGGAGACCCAGTACTTC	CSVSWWGASETQYF
TRBD1	TRBV29-1	TRBJ1-1	-	TGCAGCGTTAGGACAGGGGGGATGAACACTGAAGCTTTCTTT	CSVRTGGMNTEAFF
TRBD2	TRBV25-1	TRBJ2-5	-	TGTGCCAGCATACTAGCGGGAGTTGTTCTGGGAGAAGAGACCCAGTACTTC	CASILAGVVLGEETQYF
-	TRBV18	TRBJ2-7	-	TGTGCCAGCTCACTCGCAGGGGCCGCCGAGCAGTACTTC	CASSLAGAAEQYF
-	TRBV12-5	TRBJ2-7	once	TGTGCTAGTGGCTTAGACAGGTTGTCTTCCTACGAGCAGTACTTC	CASGLDRLSSYEQYF
-	TRBV11-3	TRBJ2-3	-	TGTGCCAGCAGGGTCCTGGGGAGGAGAACAGATACGCAGTATTTT	CASRVLGRRTDTQYF
TRBD1	TRBV14	TRBJ1-1	-	TGTGCCAGCAGCCGACGCTCCGGACAGGGGGCACGGACTGAAGCTTTCTTT	CASSRRSGQGARTEAFF
-	TRBV19	TRBJ1-2	-	TGTGCCAGTAGTTTAGACGTCGCAGGGTCCAGCTTCTATGGCTACACCTTC	CASSLDVAGSSFYGYTF
-	TRBV10-3	TRBJ1-4	-	TGTGCCATCAGTGAGCGCGGGACAAATGAAAAACTGTTTTTT	CAISERGTNEKLFF
-	TRBV14	TRBJ1-1	-	TGTGCCAGCAGCCTTGCAGGGATGAACACTGAAGCTTTCTTT	CASSLAGMNTEAFF
-	TRBV4-3	TRBJ2-1	-	TGCGCCAGCAGCCCCCAAAGGGGGATTGGAGCCGGTGTCTGGCAGTTCTTC	CASSPQRGIGAGVWQFF
-	TRBV6-5	TRBJ1-1	-	TGTGCCAGCAGTTACTCGACGGGAGTGAACACTGAAGCTTTCTTT	CASSYSTGVNTEAFF
-	TRBV4-1	TRBJ2-5	-	TGCGCCAGCAGCCAGTCAGTAAGTCAAGAGACCCAGTACTTC	CASSQSVSQETQYF
TRBD2	TRBV28	TRBJ2-3	-	TGTGCCAGCAGCCAGGGACTAGCGGTTACTGTAATAAGCACAGATACGCAGTATTTT	CASSQGLAVTVISTDTQYF
TRBD2	TRBV16	TRBJ2-7	-	TGTGCCAGCAGCCCGACGGGACTAGCGGGATACGAGCAGTACTTC	CASSPTGLAGYEQYF
TRBD2	TRBV9	TRBJ2-5	-	TGTGCCAGCAGCGTAGCAAGCGGGAGGGCCGGTGAGACCCAGTACTTC	CASSVASGRAGETQYF
-	TRBV14	TRBJ2-7	-	TGTGCCAGCAGCCCAACCCACTCCTACGAGCAGTACTTC	CASSPTHSYEQYF